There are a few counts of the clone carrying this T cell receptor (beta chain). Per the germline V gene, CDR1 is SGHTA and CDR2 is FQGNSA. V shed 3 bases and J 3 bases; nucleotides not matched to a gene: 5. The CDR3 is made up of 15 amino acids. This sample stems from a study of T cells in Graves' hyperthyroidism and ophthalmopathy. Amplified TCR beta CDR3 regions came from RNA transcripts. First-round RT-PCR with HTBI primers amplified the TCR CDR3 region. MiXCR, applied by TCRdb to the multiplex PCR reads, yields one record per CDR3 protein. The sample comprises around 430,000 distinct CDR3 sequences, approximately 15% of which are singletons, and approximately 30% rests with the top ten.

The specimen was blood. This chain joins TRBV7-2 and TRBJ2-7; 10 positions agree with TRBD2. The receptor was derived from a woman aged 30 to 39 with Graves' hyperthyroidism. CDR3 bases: TGTGCCAGCAGCTTCACTAGCGGGGATAACTACGAGCAGTACTTC. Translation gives CASSFTSGDNYEQYF.